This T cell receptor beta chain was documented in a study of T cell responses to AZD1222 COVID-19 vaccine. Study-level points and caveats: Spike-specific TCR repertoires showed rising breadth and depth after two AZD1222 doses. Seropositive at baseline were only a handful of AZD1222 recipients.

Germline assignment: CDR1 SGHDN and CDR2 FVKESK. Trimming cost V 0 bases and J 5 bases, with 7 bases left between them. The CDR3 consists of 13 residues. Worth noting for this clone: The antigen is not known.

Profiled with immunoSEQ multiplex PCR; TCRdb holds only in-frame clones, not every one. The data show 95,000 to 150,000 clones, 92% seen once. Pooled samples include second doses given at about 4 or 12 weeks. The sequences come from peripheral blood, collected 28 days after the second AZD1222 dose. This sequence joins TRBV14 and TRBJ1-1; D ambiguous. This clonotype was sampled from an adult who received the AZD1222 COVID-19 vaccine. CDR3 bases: TGTGCCAGCAGCCAAGAGATACAGACTGAAGCTTTCTTT. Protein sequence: CASSQEIQTEAFF.